A single sample is the source of the 30 T cell receptor beta chains below, sequenced in a study of shared clonotypes between healthy human individuals. The repertoire was sequenced with immunoSEQ multiplex PCR; TCRdb's copy has only in-frame clones and lacks some. The data contain around 1,000,000 clones, approximately 80% of them seen just once; the ten biggest clones take up 0.85% to 1%. Specimen: memory CD4+ T cells from PBMCs. The subset denotes: CD45RA-negative fraction. The source is a man younger than 30 in good health. Some clones in this sample may be carry-over from other donors' samples.

V is TRBV4-3 and J is TRBJ2-3; D is ambiguous. V was cut by 2 bases and J by 6 bases, with 9 bases left in between. This CDR3 is 13 amino acids long. The germline V gene encodes CDR1 LGHNA and CDR2 YSLEER. The CDR3 here is CASSQLEADTQYF. CDR3 nucleotides: TGCGCCAGCAGCCAACTAGAGGCCGATACGCAGTATTTT.

The rearrangement joins TRBV7-3 to TRBJ2-1; D assignment may be TRBD1 or TRBD2 (5 bases each). Germline V gene data show CDR1 as SGHTA and CDR2 as FQGTGA. Trimming pared 4 bases from V and 7 bases from J, leaving 17 bases between. The CDR3 loop spans 15 amino acids. CDR3 sequence: CASSSGLIGTNEQFF. The CDR3 bases are TGTGCCAGCAGCTCGGGGCTAATAGGTACAAATGAGCAGTTCTTC. The full variable domain, in which reference TRBV7-3 and TRBJ2-1 provide the parts outside the CDR3, is GAGVSQTPSNKVTEKGKYVELRCDPISGHTALYWYRQSLGQGPEFLIYFQGTGAADDSGLPNDRFFAVRPEGSVSTLKIQRTERGDSAVYLCASSSGLIGTNEQFFGPGTRLTVL.

The V call is TRBV7-3, the J call TRBJ2-3, with 8 positions matching TRBD2. Germline V gene data show CDR1 as SGHTA and CDR2 as FQGTGA. The CDR3 contains 15 residues. With 1 base clipped from V and 4 bases from J, the junction kept 4 bases outside the gene matches. CDR3 nucleotide sequence: TGTGCCAGCAGCTTAAGCGGGGGGCGCTCAGATACGCAGTATTTT. It specifies CASSLSGGRSDTQYF.

The genes are TRBV7-2 and TRBJ1-4; a weak D match, TRBD1 (6 bases). The CDR3 contains 15 residues. V was shortened by 5 bases and J by 4 bases, with 14 bases between the two germline ends. CDR1 and CDR2 (germline): SGHTA, FQGNSA. This CDR3 reads CASSRVGGGNEKLFF. DNA for the CDR3: TGTGCCAGCAGCCGGGTAGGGGGTGGTAATGAAAAACTGTTTTTT.

J is TRBJ1-3 and V is TRBV5-6; tentative D call: TRBD1 (5 bases). CDR3 length: 13 amino acids. Trimming stripped 4 bases from V and 6 bases from J, with 11 bases between. Germline CDR1 and CDR2: SGHDT and YYEEEE. DNA of the CDR3: TGTGCCAGCAGCGGGGGGTCGTCAAACACCATATATTTT. Encoded protein: CASSGGSSNTIYF.

The V gene is TRBV27, the J gene TRBJ1-2; unclear D gene. This CDR3 has 12 residues. V lost 6 bases to trimming and J lost 4 bases, with 9 bases between them. In germline, CDR1 is MNHEY, CDR2 SMNVEV (reference sequence). The CDR3 coding sequence is TGTGCCAGCAGCCCCCCCGGCTATGGCTACACCTTC. Translation gives CASSPPGYGYTF.

The V call is TRBV28, the J call TRBJ2-1; D not resolved. V was trimmed by 3 bases and J by 8 bases, leaving 26 bases between them. The CDR3 extends over 18 amino acids. Germline V gene sequence: CDR1 MDHEN, CDR2 SYDVKM. The CDR3 nucleotides read TGTGCCAGCAGTTTTTTGATCCTGGGGTTTAGAGGTACCGATGAGCAGTTCTTC. The encoded protein is CASSFLILGFRGTDEQFF.

This chain joins TRBV5-8 and TRBJ1-2, with a possible D match to TRBD1 (6 bases). The CDR3 runs 14 residues. The germline CDR1 and CDR2 sequences are SGHTS and YDEGEE. The ends were cut back, 4 bases at V and 4 bases at J, with 14 bases in the middle. In DNA form, the CDR3 reads TGTGCCAGCAGCCCTGGACAGCCCTCCTATGGCTACACCTTC. It specifies CASSPGQPSYGYTF.

Turning to this clone: The sample holds other DNA sequences that translate to the same CDR3. V and J are TRBV6-6 and TRBJ2-7; no clear D. The CDR3 consists of 11 residues. Germline values: CDR1 MNHNY, CDR2 SVGAGI (reference sequence). V was shortened by 4 bases and J by 3 bases, with 4 bases between the two germline ends. This CDR3 is CASSSNYEQYF. For the CDR3, the DNA is TGTGCCAGCAGTTCGAACTACGAGCAGTACTTC.

This chain connects TRBV29-1 to TRBJ1-1, with TRBD1 as a possible D gene (6 bases). The CDR3 loop spans 14 amino acids. V lost 7 bases and J lost 1, with 16 bases in between. Germline CDR1 is SQVTM and CDR2 is ANQGSEA. This CDR3 is CSAQQGHRNTEAFF. DNA of the CDR3: TGCAGCGCCCAACAGGGACATCGGAACACTGAAGCTTTCTTT.

The chain is built from TRBV19 and TRBJ1-1; 7 bases map to TRBD1. Unmatched junction bases numbered 14, after V lost 2 bases and J lost 5 bases. The germline CDR1 and CDR2 sequences are LNHDA and SQIVND (reference sequence). This CDR3 is built from 17 residues. The CDR3 here is CASSIPAGGIVRTEAFF. The CDR3 bases are TGTGCCAGTAGTATACCGGCAGGGGGGATAGTAAGAACTGAAGCTTTCTTT.

In its sample, this clone was seen a few times. The CDR3 loop reads CASSLPRGKETQYF. The CDR3 coding sequence is TGCGCCAGCAGCCTGCCCCGGGGAAAAGAGACCCAGTACTTC. The chain has TRBV5-1 and TRBJ2-5, with a tentative D call TRBD2 (5 bases). The germline CDR1 and CDR2 sequences are SGHRS and YFSETQ. The CDR3 extends over 14 amino acids. V was shortened by 4 bases and J by 3 bases, with 13 bases between the two germline ends.

The chain combines TRBV5-1 with TRBJ2-1, with D perhaps given as TRBD1 or TRBD2 (6 bases each). The CDR3 has 14 residues. V lost 4 bases and J lost 8, with 16 bases in between. Germline-derived CDR1 and CDR2 are SGHRS and YFSETQ. In DNA, the CDR3 is TGCGCCAGCAGCCCTCTGCTAGGGGGGCATGAGCAGTTCTTC. This codes for CASSPLLGGHEQFF.

This clone was seen once. This chain joins TRBV30 and TRBJ2-7, with 12 positions matching TRBD1. J was trimmed by 9 bases and V by 2 bases; bases with no gene match: 11. CDR3 size: 15 residues. Germline values: CDR1 GTSNPN, CDR2 SVGIG (reference sequence). The chain's CDR3 is CAWSLTGTGGAMQYF. The CDR3 DNA follows: TGTGCCTGGAGTCTTACCGGGACAGGGGGCGCGATGCAGTACTTC.

The rearrangement joins TRBV5-1 to TRBJ2-7; weak D call: TRBD2 (5 bases). Germline CDR1 is SGHRS and CDR2 is YFSETQ. This CDR3 is built from 14 residues. Trimming took off 1 base at V and 2 bases at J, with 10 bases between the two ends. Here the CDR3 reads CASSLRGLTYEQYF. CDR3 nucleotides: TGCGCCAGCAGCTTGCGCGGGCTCACCTACGAGCAGTACTTC.

The V gene is TRBV7-9, the J gene TRBJ2-2; 9 bases match TRBD2. Germline V lookup: CDR1 SEHNR, CDR2 FQNEAQ (reference sequence). CDR3 length: 16 amino acids. The trim removed 5 bases at V and 4 bases at J, leaving 8 bases unmatched. This chain's CDR3 is CASSPPGGRGTGELFF. The CDR3 DNA is TGTGCCAGCAGCCCACCCGGCGGGAGGGGCACCGGGGAGCTGTTTTTT.

The J gene is TRBJ2-5, the V gene TRBV19; 7 nucleotides line up with TRBD2. Germline CDR1 LNHDA, CDR2 SQIVND (reference sequence). CDR3 length equals 15 residues. The junction had 7 bases not matched to a gene; V was cut back by 2 bases and J by 4 bases. The CDR3 coding sequence is TGTGCCAGTAGTATATCGGGGGGTGTCCCAGAGACCCAGTACTTC. This encodes CASSISGGVPETQYF.

The chain recombines TRBV4-1 with TRBJ2-1; D is unresolved. Germline assignment: CDR1 MGHRA and CDR2 YSYEKL. V lost 1 base and J lost 8, with 9 bases in between. The CDR3 has 13 residues. CDR3: CASSQGLGDEQFF. The CDR3 nucleotides are TGCGCCAGCAGCCAAGGGCTGGGCGATGAGCAGTTCTTC.

The rearrangement joins TRBV7-3 to TRBJ2-6, with a possible D match to TRBD1 (6 bases). Germline V gene sequence: CDR1 SGHTA, CDR2 FQGTGA. Deletions cut 5 bases from V and 8 bases from J, with 10 bases between. CDR3 size: 13 residues. CDR3 bases: TGTGCCAGCAGCCCCTGGGACACCAACGTCCTGACTTTC. It translates to CASSPWDTNVLTF.

The chain links TRBV2 to TRBJ2-6; the match to TRBD1 covers 7 bases. The CDR3 consists of 16 residues. The germline CDR1 and CDR2 sequences are SNHLY and FYNNEI. V gave up 3 bases and J gave up 0 bases; unmatched junction bases: 2. The CDR3 DNA reads as TGTGCCAGCAGTGAGGACAGGATCTCTGGGGCCAACGTCCTGACTTTC. This encodes CASSEDRISGANVLTF.

This chain connects TRBV7-2 to TRBJ1-1; 9 nucleotides agree with TRBD1. The J segment lost 0 bases and the V segment lost 5 bases, leaving 7 bases of the junction unmatched. CDR3 length: 16 residues. Germline CDR1 SGHTA, CDR2 FQGNSA. The CDR3 DNA is TGTGCCAGCAGCCTCTCCGGGACAGGGTTGAACACTGAAGCTTTCTTT. Encoded protein: CASSLSGTGLNTEAFF. Supplemented by reference TRBV7-2 and TRBJ1-1, the full variable domain reads GAGVSQSPSNKVTEKGKDVELRCDPISGHTALYWYRQSLGQGLEFLIYFQGNSAPDKSGLPSDRFSAERTGGSVSTLTIQRTQQEDSAVYLCASSLSGTGLNTEAFFGQGTRLTVV.

The chain has TRBV28 and TRBJ1-5; 10 bases map to TRBD1. Germline trimming cut 5 bases from V and 0 bases from J; bases unmatched to any gene: 13. The germline V gene has CDR1 MDHEN and CDR2 SYDVKM. This CDR3 is built from 19 residues. The CDR3: CASSGPPGQGTYSNQPQHF. The CDR3 region has the DNA TGTGCCAGCAGTGGGCCCCCGGGACAGGGGACTTATAGCAATCAGCCCCAGCATTTT.

The chain carries TRBV7-6 and TRBJ2-1; 10 bases align to TRBD2. Germline V CDR1 and CDR2: SGHVS, FNYEAQ. With V trimmed by 5 bases and J by 8 bases, 6 bases remained unmatched. This CDR3 comprises 14 residues. The CDR3 region has the DNA TGTGCCAGCAGCGCCGGGACTAGCGCTGATGAGCAGTTCTTC. Translation gives CASSAGTSADEQFF.

There are many counts of this clone. The chain couples TRBV6-1 to TRBJ1-1; 9 bases match TRBD1. The CDR3 length is 15 residues. The V gene's germline CDR1 is MNHNS and CDR2 SASEGT. Germline trimming cut 6 bases from V and 5 bases from J; bases unmatched to any gene: 10. CDR3 residues: CASSETGTGRTEAFF. The DNA for the CDR3 is TGTGCCAGCAGCGAAACGGGGACAGGGAGGACTGAAGCTTTCTTT.

The chain employs TRBV30 and TRBJ2-1, with D perhaps given as TRBD1 or TRBD2 (5 bases each). Trimming removed 5 bases at V and 8 bases at J, with 19 bases between. This CDR3 comprises 14 residues. Germline V gene sequence: CDR1 GTSNPN, CDR2 SVGIG (reference sequence). CDR3 sequence reads: CAWGAGRPGYEQFF. CDR3 nucleotides: TGTGCCTGGGGGGCCGGACGGCCGGGATATGAGCAGTTCTTC.

This sequence joins TRBV7-2 and TRBJ2-7; D ambiguous. CDR1 is SGHTA, CDR2 FQGNSA, per germline. The CDR3 is 15 residues long. V shed 1 base and J shed 6 bases, with 16 bases lying between them. The CDR3 bases are TGTGCCAGCAGCTTAGATGCTTTGGGGTCGCGCGAGCAGTACTTC. Its protein product is CASSLDALGSREQYF.

The chain links TRBV2 to TRBJ2-1; maybe TRBD1 (7 bases). V was cut by 5 bases and J by 8 bases, with 10 bases left in between. CDR3 size: 12 residues. The germline V gene has CDR1 SNHLY and CDR2 FYNNEI. The CDR3 sequence: CASSTGEDEQFF. DNA for the CDR3: TGTGCCAGCAGTACAGGGGAGGATGAGCAGTTCTTC.

The chain couples TRBV7-7 to TRBJ2-1; 9 bases are a match to TRBD2. The CDR3 contains 16 residues. In germline, CDR1 is SSHAT, CDR2 FNYEAQ (reference sequence). After removal of 2 bases from V and 4 bases from J, the junction contained 6 bases not matched to a gene. DNA of the CDR3: TGTGCCAGCAGCTTATATTCTAGCGGGATGTACAATGAGCAGTTCTTC. Amino acids: CASSLYSSGMYNEQFF.

The sample holds one count of this clone. This chain connects TRBV6-5 to TRBJ1-3; TRBD1 matches at 8 bases. V shed 6 bases, J shed 4 bases, and the junction held 5 bases outside the gene matches. CDR3 length: 14 amino acids. Germline loops: CDR1 MNHEY, CDR2 SVGAGI. As DNA, the CDR3 is TGTGCCAGCAGCAGGGGGCGGGAAGGAAACACCATATATTTT. Its protein product is CASSRGREGNTIYF.

This chain uses TRBV28 with TRBJ2-7; D gene ambiguous. The germline V gene has CDR1 MDHEN and CDR2 SYDVKM. V was trimmed by 2 bases and J by 3 bases, leaving 11 bases between them. This CDR3 is built from 14 residues. CDR3 in amino acids: CASSLLLRFYEQYF. As DNA, the CDR3 is TGTGCCAGCAGTTTACTGCTCCGGTTCTACGAGCAGTACTTC. The full variable domain, its missing parts supplied by reference TRBV28 and TRBJ2-7, is DVKVTQSSRYLVKRTGEKVFLECVQDMDHENMFWYRQDPGLGLRLIYFSYDVKMKEKGDIPEGYSVSREKKERFSLILESASTNQTSMYLCASSLLLRFYEQYFGPGTRLTVT.